Each of the 27 T cell receptor beta chains below was sequenced from the same sample in a study of identical twins. Each CDR3 protein is one row after TCRdb ran MiXCR on the 5' RACE reads. The repertoire holds 1.5 million to 2 million distinct CDR3 sequences, with around 29% as singletons. The sequencing sample was made of cord blood. The receptors shown here come from a newborn girl in good health.

V and J are TRBV7-2 and TRBJ2-5; the D call may be TRBD1 or TRBD2 (5 bases each). This CDR3 comprises 14 residues. Germline lookup yields CDR1 SGHTA and CDR2 FQGNSA. Trimming removed 3 bases from V and 1 base from J, with 9 bases in between. CDR3 region: CASSFNGGQETQYF. The CDR3 coding sequence is TGTGCCAGCAGCTTTAATGGGGGCCAAGAGACCCAGTACTTC.

This clonotype was observed a few times. This chain links TRBV4-1 with TRBJ2-7, with 14 bases lining up with TRBD2. From germline, CDR1 is MGHRA and CDR2 YSYEKL. This CDR3 comprises 19 residues. V lost 0 bases to trimming and J lost 4 bases; unmatched junction nucleotides: 11. This chain's CDR3 is CASSQDLTSGRALWYEQYF. DNA of the CDR3: TGCGCCAGCAGCCAAGATCTGACTAGCGGGAGGGCCCTCTGGTACGAGCAGTACTTC.

The sample holds a few counts of this clonotype. The rearrangement uses TRBV5-1 and TRBJ1-2; TRBD1 might be the D (5 bases). Germline CDR1 and CDR2: SGHRS and YFSETQ. The V gene lost 4 bases and the J gene lost 7 bases, with 11 bases spanning the gap. The CDR3 has 12 amino acids. CDR3 DNA: TGCGCCAGCAGCCCCCCCCAGGGTGGCTACACCTTC. This translates into CASSPPQGGYTF.

V and J are TRBV20-1 and TRBJ2-1, with 7 bases fitting TRBD2. The germline CDR1 and CDR2 sequences are DFQATT and SNEGSKA (reference sequence). Germline trimming cut 2 bases from V and 2 bases from J; bases unmatched to any gene: 6. CDR3 length: 15 amino acids. CDR3 protein: CSARYRDYPYNEQFF. CDR3 DNA: TGCAGTGCTAGATACCGGGACTACCCCTACAATGAGCAGTTCTTC.

The rearrangement uses TRBV29-1 and TRBJ1-4; D remains ambiguous. This CDR3 has 13 amino acids. Germline values: CDR1 SQVTM, CDR2 ANQGSEA. The V gene lost 4 bases and the J gene lost 2 bases, with 8 bases spanning the gap. The CDR3 DNA follows: TGCAGCGTTGGGCCAGCCACTAATGAAAAACTGTTTTTT. This sequence encodes CSVGPATNEKLFF.

The chain carries TRBV21-1 and TRBJ2-7. TRBV21-1 is reported as a pseudogene. There are 16 residues in the CDR3. Written as DNA, the CDR3 is TGTGCCAGCAGCACTGTGGTTCCAAGCTCCTACAATGAGCAGTACTTC. It codes for CASSTVVPSSYNEQYF.

The gene calls are TRBV4-2 and TRBJ1-1, with 11 bases lining up with TRBD1. The CDR3 loop spans 17 amino acids. Germline loops: CDR1 LGHNA, CDR2 YNFKEQ. The junction had 7 bases not matched to a gene; V was cut back by 4 bases and J by 0 bases. DNA for the CDR3: TGTGCCAGCAGCCCGCGGACAGGGGGCCTAATGAACACTGAAGCTTTCTTT. Translation: CASSPRTGGLMNTEAFF.

The chain combines TRBV24-1 with TRBJ1-5; 7 bases align to TRBD1. The CDR3 length is 14 residues. Germline V lookup: CDR1 KGHDR, CDR2 SFDVKD. V gave up 6 bases and J gave up 2 bases; unmatched junction bases: 3. CDR3 sequence: CATSPGGRNQPQHF. CDR3 in DNA: TGTGCCACCAGTCCAGGGGGGCGCAATCAGCCCCAGCATTTT.

This clonotype was recorded only once. The V and J genes are TRBV7-2 and TRBJ1-5; 8 nucleotides align to TRBD1. V lost 5 bases and J lost 2; bases outside the gene matches: 5. CDR1 and CDR2 from the germline V gene are SGHTA and FQGNSA. This CDR3 is built from 15 residues. In DNA form, the CDR3 reads TGTGCCAGCAGCGTCGGACAGGGTCGCAATCAGCCCCAGCATTTT. Its protein is CASSVGQGRNQPQHF.

V gene TRBV2 combines with J gene TRBJ2-5; 12 nucleotides align to TRBD2. The J call may be faulty, since TRBJ2-7 better matches the DNA end. This CDR3 spans 17 amino acids. The germline gives CDR1 SNHLY, CDR2 FYNNEI. The DNA of the CDR3 is TGTGCCAGCAGTGCCCCCCCGACTAGCGGGAGATTCTACGAGCAGTACTTC. Protein sequence: CASSAPPTSGRFYEQYF.

The genes are TRBV5-8 and TRBJ2-5, with 7 positions matching TRBD1. The CDR3 is made up of 16 amino acids. Germline trimming cut 6 bases from V and 5 bases from J; bases unmatched to any gene: 16. CDR1 SGHTS and CDR2 YDEGEE come from the germline V gene. CDR3 amino acids: CASINDRVRVWETQYF. In DNA form, the CDR3 reads TGTGCCAGCATCAACGACAGGGTTAGGGTTTGGGAGACCCAGTACTTC.

This clonotype was seen a few times. The V and J genes are TRBV15 and TRBJ2-5; no reliable D call. CDR1 is LNHNV and CDR2 is YYDKDF in the germline V gene (reference sequence). The ends were cut back, 0 bases at V and 2 bases at J, with 7 bases in the middle. The CDR3 consists of 14 residues. In nucleotides, the CDR3 is TGTGCCACCAGCAGAGATAAAGCACAAGAGACCCAGTACTTC. It yields the protein CATSRDKAQETQYF.

The J gene is TRBJ2-7, the V gene TRBV7-9, with 13 positions matching TRBD2. Looked up from germline, CDR1 is SEHNR and CDR2 is FQNEAQ (reference sequence). This CDR3 has 16 amino acids. V was clipped by 5 bases and J by 4 bases; unmatched bases: 8. CDR3 protein: CASSPRTSGRRYEQYF. The CDR3 region has the DNA TGTGCCAGCAGCCCTCGGACTAGCGGGAGAAGGTACGAGCAGTACTTC.

V and J are TRBV5-1 and TRBJ2-7; TRBD1 agrees at 8 bases. The J call may be in error: the DNA end matches TRBJ2-5 better. The length of the CDR3 is 15 residues. Germline values: CDR1 SGHRS, CDR2 YFSETQ. CDR3 sequence (DNA): TGCGCCAGCAGCTTGACCCCGGGACAGGAAGAGACCCAGTACTTC. Translated, it gives CASSLTPGQEETQYF.

This clonotype was counted at least ten times. The rearrangement uses TRBV12-3 or TRBV12-4 and TRBJ2-7, with 7 bases fitting TRBD1. This CDR3 spans 17 amino acids. The junction had 16 bases not matched to a gene; V was cut back by 4 bases and J by 4 bases. The CDR3 DNA is TGTGCCAGCAGTTCGGCCTCCCCTACAGGGGAGAATTACGAGCAGTACTTC. Protein sequence: CASSSASPTGENYEQYF.

In the case of this clonotype: A much larger clone lies a single base off, so this may be a read error. The chain has TRBV10-3 and TRBJ2-3; TRBD2 is a possible D gene (6 bases). The CDR3 sequence is 14 residues long. Germline loops: CDR1 ENHRY, CDR2 SYGVKD. The CDR3: CAISVSGTTDTLYF. The CDR3 bases are TGTGCCATCAGTGTTAGCGGAACCACAGATACGCTGTATTTT.

The J gene is TRBJ2-7, the V gene TRBV5-1; D is possibly TRBD1 (7 bases). Germline V CDR1 and CDR2: SGHRS, YFSETQ. Trimming shortened V by 3 bases and J by 2 bases, and 12 bases separated the two germline ends. The CDR3 consists of 14 residues. In nucleotides, the CDR3 is TGCGCCAGCAGCTGGGCAGGGGGGACCTACGAGCAGTACTTC. Encoded protein: CASSWAGGTYEQYF.

The rearrangement uses TRBV29-1 and TRBJ1-2; tentatively, D is TRBD1 (6 bases). Deletions cut 3 bases from V and 6 bases from J, with 14 bases between. The CDR3 is 13 residues long. The V gene's germline CDR1 is SQVTM and CDR2 ANQGSEA. The CDR3 DNA is TGCAGCGTTGACAGGGGCCCGTTCGATGGCTACACCTTC. Its translation is CSVDRGPFDGYTF.

This clonotype was seen more than once but under ten times. The chain employs TRBV4-1 and TRBJ1-2; D is unresolved. The V gene's germline CDR1 is MGHRA and CDR2 YSYEKL. Trimming shortened V by 1 base and J by 5 bases, and 14 bases separated the two germline ends. The CDR3 covers 15 residues. The CDR3 protein is CASSQAVIEGYGYTF. DNA of the CDR3: TGCGCCAGCAGCCAAGCAGTGATAGAAGGGTATGGCTACACCTTC.

At least ten counts were recorded for this clonotype. V usage is TRBV4-2 and J usage is TRBJ1-2, with D tentatively TRBD1 (5 bases). V lost 0 bases and J lost 6, with 17 bases in between. Germline CDR1 and CDR2: LGHNA and YNFKEQ. The CDR3 consists of 16 residues. CDR3 protein: CASSQDRMFRGHGYTF. CDR3 nucleotide sequence: TGTGCCAGCAGCCAAGATCGGATGTTTCGGGGACATGGCTACACCTTC.

In this sample, this clonotype turned up a few times. This sequence joins TRBV20-1 and TRBJ1-2; 9 nucleotides align to TRBD1. Germline V CDR1 and CDR2: DFQATT, SNEGSKA (reference sequence). CDR3 length: 12 residues. The CDR3 spells CRDQKTGGGYTF. The CDR3, as DNA: TGCAGGGACCAAAAAACAGGGGGCGGCTACACCTTC.

A few counts support this clonotype. V and J are TRBV29-1 and TRBJ1-2, with D possibly being TRBD1 (5 bases). Germline V lookup: CDR1 SQVTM, CDR2 ANQGSEA. The germline V and J ends were trimmed by 1 base and 7 bases, with 13 bases remaining between them. The CDR3 length is 13 residues. This CDR3 reads CSVEVGEGSGYTF. The DNA of the CDR3 is TGCAGCGTTGAAGTGGGGGAAGGTAGTGGCTACACCTTC.

The genes are TRBV12-3 or TRBV12-4 and TRBJ1-1; TRBD1 is a possible D gene (5 bases). Trimming shortened V by 7 bases and J by 4 bases, and 19 bases separated the two germline ends. The CDR3 has 15 amino acids. In DNA, the CDR3 is TGTGCCAGCACCCTCCGACGGGGCTCAATCACTGAAGCTTTCTTT. Its translation: CASTLRRGSITEAFF.

The V and J genes are TRBV28 and TRBJ2-1; 11 nucleotides align to TRBD2. Trimming took 1 base from V and 7 from J; bases not matched to a gene: 6. Germline CDR1 is MDHEN and CDR2 is SYDVKM. CDR3 length: 16 amino acids. As DNA, the CDR3 is TGTGCCAGCAGTTTATTGGTACTAGCGGGAGTAAATGAGCAGTTCTTC. It encodes CASSLLVLAGVNEQFF.

This chain joins TRBV7-8 and TRBJ2-1; weak D call: TRBD2 (5 bases). Trimming pared 1 base from V and 7 bases from J, leaving 11 bases between. This CDR3 is 14 amino acids long. The germline CDR1 and CDR2 sequences are SGHVS and FQNEAQ. The DNA for the CDR3 is TGTGCCAGCAGCTTAGGTATCCGGGGAAATGAGCAGTTCTTC. It is translated as CASSLGIRGNEQFF.

V and J are TRBV28 and TRBJ1-4, with D possibly TRBD1 on 5 matching bases. The CDR3 contains 16 residues. Deletions cut 3 bases from V and 0 bases from J, with 11 bases between. Germline assignment: CDR1 MDHEN and CDR2 SYDVKM. The CDR3 loop reads CASSFPRQTTNEKLFF. CDR3 DNA: TGTGCCAGCAGTTTCCCTAGACAGACAACTAATGAAAAACTGTTTTTT.

V and J are TRBV5-1 and TRBJ1-6; TRBD1 agrees at 10 bases. CDR1 and CDR2 from the germline V gene are SGHRS and YFSETQ. The CDR3 runs 17 residues. V was pared by 3 bases and J by 7 bases, with 10 bases of the junction left unmatched. The CDR3 DNA reads as TGCGCCAGCAGCTCTATGCCGCCGGGACAGGGGAATTCACCCCTCCACTTT. The encoded protein is CASSSMPPGQGNSPLHF. The variable domain in full, completed from reference TRBV5-1 and TRBJ1-6, reads KAGVTQTPRYLIKTRGQQVTLSCSPISGHRSVSWYQQTPGQGLQFLFEYFSETQRNKGNFPGRFSGRQFSNSRSEMNVSTLELGDSALYLCASSSMPPGQGNSPLHFGNGTRLTVT.